This is a list of T cell receptor beta chains from one sample in a study of blood T cell repertoires in COVID-19. This table comes from immunoSEQ multiplex PCR, and its TCRdb copy is limited to in-frame clones, with some not included. Of some 210,000 clones in the sample, about 89% were seen once. Source material: peripheral blood. The receptors come from a man in his 60s who had recovered from COVID-19. CDR3s include the opening cysteine and the closing phenylalanine or tryptophan. Each record gives: J gene, V gene, CDR3 protein.

TRBJ2-3	TRBV7-9	CASSLSTDTQYF
TRBJ2-4	TRBV9	CASSVGTSEAKNIQYF
TRBJ2-2	TRBV4-1	CASSLGLAAATGELFF
TRBJ1-2	TRBV13	CASSLNRVYGYTF
TRBJ1-4	TRBV2	CASSEDRVGSTNEKLFF
TRBJ1-6	TRBV28	CASSLGGATNSPLHF
TRBJ1-4	TRBV11-2	CASSLTTGVGEKLFF
TRBJ1-3	TRBV5-1	CASSLEGRTDSGNTIYF
TRBJ2-5	TRBV19	CASSPTGVPETQYF
TRBJ2-3	TRBV4-3	CASSQMQAAVDTQYF
TRBJ2-5	TRBV20-1	CSASSSGGEETQYF
TRBJ1-1	TRBV5-1	CASSLQGATEAFF
TRBJ1-1	TRBV2	CASRRVQNTEAFF
TRBJ2-7	TRBV15	CATSRRRTLTTYEQYF
TRBJ1-6	TRBV6-1	CASSGGTGNSYNSPLHF
TRBJ2-3	TRBV5-1	CASSPRTSGLTDTQYF